The 26 T cell receptor beta chains below all came from one sample that was sequenced in a study of T cell responses to AZD1222 COVID-19 vaccine. Profiled with immunoSEQ multiplex PCR; TCRdb holds only in-frame clones, not every one. The repertoire holds 95,000 to 150,000 clones, with about 92% as singletons. The sequencing here drew on peripheral blood, taken on day 0 of AZD1222 vaccination. These receptors were collected from an adult in good health.

This chain links TRBV12-5 with TRBJ1-6, with 7 bases identical to TRBD1. Germline V lookup: CDR1 LGHNT, CDR2 FRNRAP. Trimming cost V 8 bases and J 4 bases; bases outside gene matches: 23. This CDR3 comprises 20 residues. In DNA, the CDR3 is TGTGCTAGTAGCAAGGGGGCAGCGGCTCAAATGAGGGATTATAATTCACCCCTCCACTTT. This sequence encodes CASSKGAAAQMRDYNSPLHF.

The chain couples TRBV9 to TRBJ2-1, with 7 bases matching TRBD2. The CDR3 is made up of 13 amino acids. V lost 3 bases and J lost 9; bases outside the gene matches: 6. CDR1 is SGDLS and CDR2 is YYNGEE in the germline V gene. CDR3 in DNA: TGTGCCAGCAGCGGAGCCGGGGAGGGTGAGCAGTTCTTC. It translates to CASSGAGEGEQFF.

Here the CDR3 DNA reads TGTGCCAGCAGTGTGACTAGCGCCACAGATACGCAGTATTTT. As protein: CASSVTSATDTQYF. The genes are TRBV6-4 and TRBJ2-3; TRBD2 matches at 8 bases. J lost 2 bases, V lost 4 bases, and 2 bases had no gene match. Germline V gene sequence: CDR1 MRHNA, CDR2 SNTAGT. This CDR3 is 14 amino acids long.

The rearrangement joins TRBV2 to TRBJ2-1, with D perhaps matching TRBD1 (6 bases). This CDR3 is 15 amino acids long. The V gene's germline CDR1 is SNHLY and CDR2 FYNNEI. Between the trimmed V and J ends, which lost 6 bases and 0 bases, there was a span of 12 bases. The CDR3 coding sequence is TGTGCCAGCAGCCGGGACACCAACTCCTACAATGAGCAGTTCTTC. Translation gives CASSRDTNSYNEQFF. Filled out from reference TRBV2 and TRBJ2-1, the complete variable domain reads EPEVTQTPSHQVTQMGQEVILRCVPISNHLYFYWYRQILGQKVEFLVSFYNNEISEKSEIFDDQFSVERPDGSNFTLKIRSTKLEDSAMYFCASSRDTNSYNEQFFGPGTRLTVL.

The chain is built from TRBV6-2 or TRBV6-3 and TRBJ2-7; TRBD1 aligns across 7 bases. CDR1 is MNHEY and CDR2 is SVGEGT in the germline V gene. J gave up 0 bases and V 0 bases, and 8 bases lay outside the gene matches. The CDR3 consists of 17 residues. The CDR3: CASSYSLGQMSSYEQYF. The CDR3 DNA sequence: TGTGCCAGCAGTTACTCGCTGGGACAGATGAGCTCCTACGAGCAGTACTTC.

This chain connects TRBV6-5 to TRBJ2-7; the D gene is possibly TRBD2 (6 bases). V lost 8 bases and J 0 bases, leaving 17 bases between the germline ends. The CDR3 consists of 15 residues. The germline gives CDR1 MNHEY, CDR2 SVGAGI. CDR3 loop: CASARSGESSYEQYF. In nucleotides, the CDR3 is TGTGCCAGCGCACGCTCGGGAGAGAGCTCCTACGAGCAGTACTTC.

V gene TRBV10-1 combines with J gene TRBJ2-1; 7 positions match TRBD1. The J segment lost 2 bases and the V segment lost 1 base, leaving 8 bases of the junction unmatched. This CDR3 has 17 amino acids. CDR1 and CDR2 (germline): WNHNN, SYGVQD (reference sequence). The CDR3 DNA reads TGCGCCAGCAGTGAGTTCAAACAGGGGCGAACCTACAATGAGCAGTTCTTC. Translated: CASSEFKQGRTYNEQFF.

The rearrangement links TRBV7-9 to TRBJ2-3; no definite D call. CDR3 size: 17 residues. Germline V gene sequence: CDR1 SEHNR, CDR2 FQNEAQ (reference sequence). The V end lost 5 bases, the J end lost 3 bases, and 21 bases lay between the germline ends. Here the CDR3 reads CASSAQDTAGATDTQYF. CDR3 sequence (DNA): TGTGCCAGCAGCGCCCAGGATACAGCCGGAGCTACAGATACGCAGTATTTT.

The chain has TRBV27 and TRBJ1-1; D not resolved. This CDR3 has 13 residues. V gave up 5 bases and J gave up 1 base, with 8 bases separating them. CDR1 is MNHEY and CDR2 is SMNVEV in the germline V gene (reference sequence). In nucleotides, the CDR3 is TGTGCCAGCAGTCTGACTCCGAACACTGAAGCTTTCTTT. This gives the protein CASSLTPNTEAFF.

The rearrangement joins TRBV7-2 to TRBJ2-7, with 9 bases identical to TRBD2. The CDR3 loop spans 15 amino acids. The J segment lost 2 bases and the V segment lost 3 bases, leaving 5 bases of the junction unmatched. Germline CDR1 SGHTA, CDR2 FQGNSA. The CDR3 loop is CASSFSSGTTYEQYF. The CDR3 nucleotides read TGTGCCAGCAGCTTTTCTAGCGGGACGACCTACGAGCAGTACTTC.

The chain combines TRBV6-5 with TRBJ2-7; TRBD1 is a possible D gene (6 bases). The V end was cut by 4 bases, the J end by 3 bases, with 10 bases between. CDR1 MNHEY and CDR2 SVGAGI come from the germline V gene. This CDR3 has 13 amino acids. CDR3 in amino acids: CASSSQQGYEQYF. CDR3 DNA sequence: TGTGCCAGCAGTTCCCAACAGGGCTACGAGCAGTACTTC.

This chain's CDR3 is CASSVEMLGGYNEQFF. Written as DNA, the CDR3 is TGTGCCAGCAGCGTAGAAATGTTGGGCGGATACAATGAGCAGTTCTTC. This chain uses TRBV9 with TRBJ2-1, with no clear D. Germline V gene lookup returns CDR1 SGDLS and CDR2 YYNGEE. The CDR3 runs 16 residues. The germline V and J ends were trimmed by 0 bases and 4 bases, with 14 bases remaining between them.

The chain joins TRBV21-1 to TRBJ1-3; the DNA was not compared with TRBD1, the D call given in the table. TRBV21-1 constitutes a pseudogene. The CDR3 totals 16 residues. CDR3 residues: CASSTTDRGFGNTIYF. CDR3 coding DNA: TGTGCCAGCAGCACTACGGACAGGGGCTTTGGAAACACCATATATTTT.

For the CDR3, the DNA is TGCGCCAGCAGCCAAAGGAGTCTCGTGAATCAGCCCCAGCATTTT. Translation gives CASSQRSLVNQPQHF. The rearrangement links TRBV4-1 to TRBJ1-5; no definite D call. The ends were cut back, 2 bases at V and 4 bases at J, with 12 bases in the middle. This CDR3 region has 15 residues. Germline V gene sequence: CDR1 MGHRA, CDR2 YSYEKL.

This clone was seen a few times. The chain has TRBV7-7 and TRBJ1-4; unclear D gene. Per germline, CDR1 SSHAT and CDR2 FNYEAQ (reference sequence). The length of the CDR3 is 16 residues. Trimming took off 5 bases at V and 0 bases at J, with 13 bases between the two ends. The CDR3 sequence is CASSPEQNATNEKLFF. CDR3 DNA: TGTGCCAGCAGCCCAGAACAGAATGCAACTAATGAAAAACTGTTTTTT.

This clone was observed a few times. Other DNA sequences in this specimen translate into the identical CDR3. This chain connects TRBV5-6 to TRBJ2-5; a weak D match, TRBD1 (6 bases). Germline V lookup: CDR1 SGHDT, CDR2 YYEEEE. CDR3 length: 14 residues. The germline V and J ends were trimmed by 0 bases and 4 bases, with 10 bases remaining between them. Here the CDR3 DNA reads TGTGCCAGCAGCTTGGTGGGGGCCGGAGAGACCCAGTACTTC. Translated, it gives CASSLVGAGETQYF.

The V call is TRBV6-2 or TRBV6-3, the J call TRBJ2-5; 14 nucleotides line up with TRBD2. The CDR3 is made up of 18 amino acids. V lost 5 bases to trimming and J lost 4 bases; unmatched junction nucleotides: 12. Per germline, CDR1 MNHEY and CDR2 SVGEGT. The CDR3 loop reads CASSLGTSGSWVRETQYF. CDR3 DNA sequence: TGTGCCAGCAGTCTCGGGACTAGCGGGAGTTGGGTCCGAGAGACCCAGTACTTC.

V and J are TRBV4-1 and TRBJ1-1, with a tentative D call TRBD1 (5 bases). The CDR3 loop spans 14 amino acids. The V gene's germline CDR1 is MGHRA and CDR2 YSYEKL. V lost 0 bases to trimming and J lost 4 bases, with 9 bases between them. The CDR3 DNA reads TGCGCCAGCAGCCAAGAGACAGCCACCACTGAAGCTTTCTTT. Encoded protein: CASSQETATTEAFF.

DNA for the CDR3: TGTGCCAGCAGCTTAGGAGGGACAGGGGGAGTCTACGAGCAGTACTTC. Its translation: CASSLGGTGGVYEQYF. V is TRBV7-2 and J is TRBJ2-7; 11 nucleotides match TRBD1. V dropped 1 base and J dropped 3; count of bases not matched to a gene: 5. Germline CDR1 SGHTA, CDR2 FQGNSA. The CDR3 has 16 amino acids.

The chain employs TRBV6-1 and TRBJ2-7, with 9 bases fitting TRBD2. This CDR3 spans 15 amino acids. The germline gives CDR1 MNHNS, CDR2 SASEGT. Unmatched junction bases numbered 5, after V lost 5 bases and J lost 0 bases. CDR3 sequence (DNA): TGTGCCAGCAGTTTAGATAGCGGGAGCTCCTACGAGCAGTACTTC. Amino acid sequence: CASSLDSGSSYEQYF.

The chain recombines TRBV20-1 with TRBJ1-1, with D uncertain. This CDR3 contains 11 residues. CDR1 and CDR2 from the germline V gene are DFQATT and SNEGSKA (reference sequence). Between the trimmed V and J ends, which lost 7 bases and 4 bases, there was a span of 10 bases. The CDR3 here is CSVRTVTEAFF. As DNA, the CDR3 is TGCAGTGTCCGGACGGTCACTGAAGCTTTCTTT.

The chain links TRBV7-9 to TRBJ2-3; no definite D call. V was trimmed by 5 bases and J by 2 bases, leaving 14 bases between them. Germline values: CDR1 SEHNR, CDR2 FQNEAQ (reference sequence). The CDR3 has 15 residues. The chain's CDR3 is CASSPKGFPTDTQYF. The CDR3 region has the DNA TGTGCCAGCAGCCCGAAGGGATTTCCCACAGATACGCAGTATTTT.

The chain uses TRBV7-9 and TRBJ1-3, with 9 bases fitting TRBD1. CDR3 length: 19 amino acids. Unmatched junction bases numbered 15, after V lost 6 bases and J lost 0 bases. Germline lookup yields CDR1 SEHNR and CDR2 FQNEAQ (reference sequence). CDR3 sequence: CASSRPGQGFMYSGNTIYF. The CDR3 nucleotides read TGTGCCAGCAGTCGTCCGGGACAGGGTTTTATGTACTCTGGAAACACCATATATTTT. Full variable domain (remainder filled in from reference TRBV7-9 and TRBJ1-3): DTGVSQNPRHKITKRGQNVTFRCDPISEHNRLYWYRQTLGQGPEFLTYFQNEAQLEKSRLLSDRFSAERPKGSFSTLEIQRTEQGDSAMYLCASSRPGQGFMYSGNTIYFGEGSWLTVV.

CDR3 bases: TGTGCCAGCAGCGTAGCGGAGGGGGTGCGCTACGAGCAGTACTTC. Translation gives CASSVAEGVRYEQYF. V and J are TRBV9 and TRBJ2-7; D tentatively fits TRBD1 or TRBD2 (6 bases each). CDR1 SGDLS and CDR2 YYNGEE come from the germline V gene. With 0 bases removed from V and 3 bases from J, the gap between germline ends came to 13 bases. CDR3 size: 15 residues.

The rearrangement uses TRBV4-1 and TRBJ2-1, with 7 nucleotides matching TRBD2. J gave up 5 bases and V 0 bases, and 7 bases lay outside the gene matches. This CDR3 is 16 amino acids long. Germline V gives CDR1 MGHRA, CDR2 YSYEKL. In DNA, the CDR3 is TGCGCCAGCAGCCAAGATCGACCTAGCGGTCACAATGAGCAGTTCTTC. Translated, it gives CASSQDRPSGHNEQFF.

V and J are TRBV5-1 and TRBJ1-1; 7 bases map to TRBD1. V was pared by 2 bases and J by 3 bases, with 13 bases of the junction left unmatched. This CDR3 spans 17 amino acids. CDR1 is SGHRS and CDR2 is YFSETQ in the germline V gene. The CDR3 nucleotides are TGCGCCAGCAGCTTTGGGCTCGGAGGGGGCAGGGACACTGAAGCTTTCTTT. Translated, it gives CASSFGLGGGRDTEAFF.